This TCR beta chain is drawn from a study of T cells in tumors after PD-1 blockade. This clone is medium-sized. CDR3 length: 12 amino acids. Trimming cost V 0 bases and J 7 bases, with 7 bases left between them. Germline values: CDR1 SGHTA, CDR2 FQGTGA. Produced via immunoSEQ multiplex PCR; TCRdb's table is partial and in-frame only. Among 11,000 or so clones listed, 60% to 80% were seen once. The clonotype originates from a human donor with basal cell carcinoma. V and J are TRBV7-3 and TRBJ2-7; D is unclear. Material: tumor tissue, obtained before anti-PD-1 treatment. The CDR3 loop reads CASSLTLGEQYF. CDR3 sequence (DNA): TGTGCCAGCAGCTTAACATTAGGAGAGCAGTACTTC.